The table lists the clone carrying this T cell receptor (beta chain) with a few counts. Its antigen is unidentified. The sample originates from a study of beta chain features in type 1 diabetes. Study-level findings and limits: Moderate yet significant TCRB CDR3 shortening was seen in Type 1 diabetes patients in all four CD4+ subsets.

Expressed TCRB transcripts were sequenced, since all the RNA that had been isolated was reverse transcribed. The table came from immunoSEQ multiplex PCR; TCRdb's copy has only in-frame clones and leaves some out. The data show approximately 360,000 clones, 10% to 15% seen once. This CDR3 spans 12 amino acids. Germline CDR1 MDHEN, CDR2 SYDVKM. Trimming pared 5 bases from V and 3 bases from J, leaving 7 bases between. This chain connects TRBV28 to TRBJ1-1; D remains unclear. The origin of this receptor is a woman younger than 30 with type 1 diabetes. The specimen was naive CD4+ T cells from blood. The CDR3 sequence: CASSERDTEAFF. The CDR3 DNA reads TGTGCCAGCAGTGAGAGGGACACTGAAGCTTTCTTT. The full variable domain, rest sourced from reference TRBV28 and TRBJ1-1, is DVKVTQSSRYLVKRTGEKVFLECVQDMDHENMFWYRQDPGLGLRLIYFSYDVKMKEKGDIPEGYSVSREKKERFSLILESASTNQTSMYLCASSERDTEAFFGQGTRLTVV.